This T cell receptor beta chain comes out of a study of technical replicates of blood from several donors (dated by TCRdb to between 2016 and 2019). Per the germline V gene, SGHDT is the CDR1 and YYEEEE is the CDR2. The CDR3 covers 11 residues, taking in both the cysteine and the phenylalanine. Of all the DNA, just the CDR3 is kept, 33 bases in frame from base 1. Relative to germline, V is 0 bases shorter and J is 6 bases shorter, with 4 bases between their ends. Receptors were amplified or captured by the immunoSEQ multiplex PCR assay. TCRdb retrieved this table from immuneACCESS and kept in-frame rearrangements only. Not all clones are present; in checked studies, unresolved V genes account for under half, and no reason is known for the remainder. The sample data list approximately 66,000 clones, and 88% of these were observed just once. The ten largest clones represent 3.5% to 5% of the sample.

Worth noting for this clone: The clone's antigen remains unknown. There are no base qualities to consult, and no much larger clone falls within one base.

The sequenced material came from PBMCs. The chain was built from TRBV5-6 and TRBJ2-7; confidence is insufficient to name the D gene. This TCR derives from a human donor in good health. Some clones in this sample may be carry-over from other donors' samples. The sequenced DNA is TGTGCCAGCAGCTTGGCGTCCGAGCAGTACTTC. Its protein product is CASSLASEQYF.